A single sample is the source of the 16 T cell receptor beta chains below, sequenced in a study of T-cell reconstitution after alpha-beta-depleted transplantation in children. Unique molecular identifiers tagged the TCRbeta library. TCRdb reanalysed the PCR reads using MiXCR and keeps one entry per CDR3 protein. The sample carries around 450,000 distinct CDR3 sequences, about 16% recorded once. The source material was PBMCs, mostly from graft donor cells, sampled 360 days after TCRalphabeta/CD19-depleted stem cell transplant. These receptors were obtained from a boy under three years old who had a stem cell transplant for Wiskott-Aldrich syndrome, so the T cells may come from the graft donor.

This clonotype was detected a few times. Here the CDR3 reads CASIEKGASSYNEQFF. The DNA for the CDR3 is TGTGCCAGCATCGAGAAGGGGGCCAGCTCCTACAATGAGCAGTTCTTC. V usage is TRBV5-4 and J usage is TRBJ2-1; 7 bases agree with TRBD1. The germline V gene has CDR1 SGHNT and CDR2 YYREEE (reference sequence). This CDR3 is 16 amino acids long. J gave up 0 bases and V 6 bases, and 9 bases lay outside the gene matches.

The chain carries TRBV2 and TRBJ2-7; 7 bases line up with TRBD1. The CDR3 sequence is 16 residues long. CDR1 SNHLY and CDR2 FYNNEI come from the germline V gene. After removal of 6 bases from V and 3 bases from J, the junction contained 14 bases not matched to a gene. The CDR3 loop reads CASSLGQTPMNYEQYF. The DNA for the CDR3 is TGTGCCAGCAGCCTGGGACAGACGCCGATGAACTACGAGCAGTACTTC.

In its sample, this clonotype was seen a few times. The chain uses TRBV11-2 and TRBJ2-1, with D possibly matching TRBD2 (5 bases). The length of the CDR3 is 17 residues. Germline assignment: CDR1 SGHAT and CDR2 FQNNGV. The V and J ends lost 4 bases and 5 bases respectively, with 21 bases between them. The CDR3: CASSSFSRWTFNNEQFF. The CDR3 DNA sequence: TGTGCCAGCAGCTCCTTCTCCCGCTGGACTTTCAACAATGAGCAGTTCTTC. The entire variable domain, with the rest obtained from reference TRBV11-2 and TRBJ2-1, is as follows: EAGVAQSPRYKIIEKRQSVAFWCNPISGHATLYWYQQILGQGPKLLIQFQNNGVVDDSQLPKDRFSAERLKGVDSTLKIQPAKLEDSAVYLCASSSFSRWTFNNEQFFGPGTRLTVL.

This clonotype was counted a few times. This rearrangement joins TRBV10-3 to TRBJ2-2, with 8 positions matching TRBD1. The germline CDR1 and CDR2 sequences are ENHRY and SYGVKD. The CDR3 length is 16 residues. The trim removed 4 bases at V and 4 bases at J, leaving 8 bases unmatched. DNA of the CDR3: TGTGCCATCAGTGCTTTACAGGGGGACCTCACCGGGGAGCTGTTTTTT. It specifies CAISALQGDLTGELFF.

The rearrangement uses TRBV12-3 or TRBV12-4 and TRBJ2-1; 9 nucleotides agree with TRBD2. The V gene end was trimmed by 2 bases and the J gene end by 9 bases; junction bases not matched to a gene: 8. CDR3 length: 15 residues. As DNA, the CDR3 is TGTGCCAGCAGTTTATATGCGGGAGGGCCGTTTGAGCAGTTCTTC. It translates to CASSLYAGGPFEQFF.

This clonotype has just a few counts. The V call is TRBV20-1, the J call TRBJ2-1; D is undetermined. The germline V gene has CDR1 DFQATT and CDR2 SNEGSKA (reference sequence). V shed 0 bases and J shed 8 bases, with 11 bases lying between them. This CDR3 spans 13 amino acids. CDR3 sequence (DNA): TGCAGTGCTAGAGATTGGCCGACCCATGAGCAGTTCTTC. This translates into CSARDWPTHEQFF.

This clonotype was picked up a small number of times. J is TRBJ2-1 and V is TRBV7-9, with a tentative D call TRBD1 (6 bases). There are 16 residues in the CDR3. Germline V lookup: CDR1 SEHNR, CDR2 FQNEAQ (reference sequence). Trimming stripped 4 bases from V and 3 bases from J, with 16 bases between. CDR3 DNA sequence: TGTGCCAGCAGCTCCTTGGGGGCAGCAATCTACAATGAGCAGTTCTTC. It translates to CASSSLGAAIYNEQFF. Supplemented by reference TRBV7-9 and TRBJ2-1, the full variable domain reads DTGVSQNPRHKITKRGQNVTFRCDPISEHNRLYWYRQTLGQGPEFLTYFQNEAQLEKSRLLSDRFSAERPKGSFSTLEIQRTEQGDSAMYLCASSSLGAAIYNEQFFGPGTRLTVL.

This clonotype has a handful of counts. The chain couples TRBV29-1 to TRBJ2-7; weak D call: TRBD1 (5 bases). V gave up 3 bases and J gave up 5 bases, with 11 bases separating them. The CDR3 has 12 residues. The germline gives CDR1 SQVTM, CDR2 ANQGSEA. The CDR3 DNA reads TGCAGCGTTGAGATAGGGGCCCACGAGCAGTACTTC. Protein product: CSVEIGAHEQYF.

The chain recombines TRBV2 with TRBJ1-2; 7 positions agree with TRBD1. The J segment lost 8 bases and the V segment lost 6 bases, leaving 9 bases of the junction unmatched. Germline CDR1 is SNHLY and CDR2 is FYNNEI. There are 13 residues in the CDR3. In nucleotides, the CDR3 is TGTGCCAGCAGACCCACAGGGGTGAGCGGCTACACCTTC. Amino acid sequence: CASRPTGVSGYTF.

This clonotype was seen a few times. The chain carries TRBV12-3 or TRBV12-4 and TRBJ1-5, with D uncertain. CDR3 length: 14 residues. Trimming took off 3 bases at V and 4 bases at J, with 10 bases between the two ends. CDR3 in DNA: TGTGCCAGCAGTTTTTTGTCAGCTAATCAGCCCCAGCATTTT. The encoded protein is CASSFLSANQPQHF.

The rearrangement links TRBV2 to TRBJ2-7; 15 bases line up with TRBD2. This CDR3 spans 17 amino acids. Germline CDR1 SNHLY, CDR2 FYNNEI. Trimming took 5 bases from V and 4 from J; bases not matched to a gene: 9. CDR3 loop: CASSFHTGLAGGYEQYF. The DNA for the CDR3 is TGTGCCAGCAGTTTCCACACCGGACTAGCGGGAGGGTACGAGCAGTACTTC.

The chain joins TRBV12-3 or TRBV12-4 to TRBJ2-7, with TRBD2 matching 7 bases. The CDR3 is made up of 14 amino acids. The trim removed 4 bases at V and 6 bases at J, leaving 9 bases unmatched. The CDR3 nucleotides are TGTGCCAGCAGTTCCTGGGGGGGGGTTTTCGAGCAGTACTTC. This translates into CASSSWGGVFEQYF.

This clonotype has just a few counts. This chain joins TRBV14 and TRBJ2-6, with a tentative D call TRBD1 (6 bases). The V end was cut by 0 bases, the J end by 5 bases, with 8 bases between. The CDR3 extends over 15 amino acids. Germline V gene data show CDR1 as SGHDN and CDR2 as FVKESK. The CDR3 protein is CASSQDRGRANVLTF. DNA of the CDR3: TGTGCCAGCAGCCAAGACAGGGGCAGGGCCAACGTCCTGACTTTC.

The rearrangement uses TRBV28 and TRBJ2-2; D gene uncertain. CDR1 MDHEN and CDR2 SYDVKM come from the germline V gene. Trimming removed 3 bases from V and 0 bases from J, with 8 bases in between. The CDR3 totals 15 residues. CDR3 bases: TGTGCCAGCAGTTTGACCCTCGCGAACACCGGGGAGCTGTTTTTT. It specifies CASSLTLANTGELFF.

In its sample, this clonotype was seen a few times. Written as DNA, the CDR3 is TGTGCCGCGGGGGGTTACAATGAGCAGTTCTTC. It specifies CAAGGYNEQFF. The V call is TRBV10-3, the J call TRBJ2-1, with TRBD2 matching over 8 bases. V trimming: 11 bases; J trimming: 4 bases; junction bases outside the gene matches: 1. CDR1 ENHRY and CDR2 SYGVKD come from the germline V gene. The CDR3 is made up of 11 amino acids.

Notes on this clonotype: The junction and the germline gene differ at one end; a read error may be behind it. The V and J genes are TRBV20-1 and TRBJ2-1; perhaps TRBD2 as D (5 bases). This CDR3 contains 16 residues. Germline V gene lookup returns CDR1 DFQATT and CDR2 SNEGSKA (reference sequence). The CDR3 loop reads CSARDPWTPGDNEQFF. As DNA, the CDR3 is TGCAGTGCTCGAGACCCTTGGACTCCTGGAGACAATGAGCAGTTCTTC.